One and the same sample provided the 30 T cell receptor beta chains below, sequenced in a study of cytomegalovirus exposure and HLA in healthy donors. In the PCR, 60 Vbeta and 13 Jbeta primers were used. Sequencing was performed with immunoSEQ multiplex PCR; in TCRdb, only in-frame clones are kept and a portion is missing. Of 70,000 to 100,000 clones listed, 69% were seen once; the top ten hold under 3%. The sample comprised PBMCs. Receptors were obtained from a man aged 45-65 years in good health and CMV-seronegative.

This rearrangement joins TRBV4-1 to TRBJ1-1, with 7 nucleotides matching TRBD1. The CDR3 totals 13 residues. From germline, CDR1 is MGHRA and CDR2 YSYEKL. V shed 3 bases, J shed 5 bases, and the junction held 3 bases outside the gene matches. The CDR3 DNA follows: TGCGCCAGCAGCCACAGGGGGAGGACTGAAGCTTTCTTT. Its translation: CASSHRGRTEAFF.

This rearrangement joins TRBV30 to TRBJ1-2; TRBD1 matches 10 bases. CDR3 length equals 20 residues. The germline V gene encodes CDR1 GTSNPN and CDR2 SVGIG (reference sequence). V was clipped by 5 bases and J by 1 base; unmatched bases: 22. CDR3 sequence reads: CAWSRAPSGTGAKINYGYTF. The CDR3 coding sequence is TGTGCCTGGTCCCGAGCCCCTTCCGGGACAGGGGCCAAAATTAACTATGGCTACACCTTC.

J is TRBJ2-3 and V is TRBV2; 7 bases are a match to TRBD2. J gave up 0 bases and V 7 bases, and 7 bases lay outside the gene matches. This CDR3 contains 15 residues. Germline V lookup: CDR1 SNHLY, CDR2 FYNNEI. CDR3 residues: CASTKERGSTDTQYF. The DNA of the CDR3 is TGTGCCAGCACTAAGGAGCGGGGCAGCACAGATACGCAGTATTTT. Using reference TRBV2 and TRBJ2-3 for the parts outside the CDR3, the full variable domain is EPEVTQTPSHQVTQMGQEVILRCVPISNHLYFYWYRQILGQKVEFLVSFYNNEISEKSEIFDDQFSVERPDGSNFTLKIRSTKLEDSAMYFCASTKERGSTDTQYFGPGTRLTVL.

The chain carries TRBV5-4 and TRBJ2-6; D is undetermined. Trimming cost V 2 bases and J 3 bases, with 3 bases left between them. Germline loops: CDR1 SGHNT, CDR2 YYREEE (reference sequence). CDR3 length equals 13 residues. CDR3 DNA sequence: TGTGCCAGCAGCTTCGGTGGGGCCAACGTCCTGACTTTC. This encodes CASSFGGANVLTF.

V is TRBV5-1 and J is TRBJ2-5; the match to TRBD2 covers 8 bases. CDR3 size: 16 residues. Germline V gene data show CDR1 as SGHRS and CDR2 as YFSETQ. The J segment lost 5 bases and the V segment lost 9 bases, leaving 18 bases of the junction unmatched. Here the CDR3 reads CATKTGTRGMGETQYF. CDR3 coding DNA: TGCGCCACCAAGACGGGGACTAGAGGGATGGGGGAGACCCAGTACTTC. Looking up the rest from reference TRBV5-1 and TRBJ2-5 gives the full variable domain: KAGVTQTPRYLIKTRGQQVTLSCSPISGHRSVSWYQQTPGQGLQFLFEYFSETQRNKGNFPGRFSGRQFSNSRSEMNVSTLELGDSALYLCATKTGTRGMGETQYFGPGTRLLVL.

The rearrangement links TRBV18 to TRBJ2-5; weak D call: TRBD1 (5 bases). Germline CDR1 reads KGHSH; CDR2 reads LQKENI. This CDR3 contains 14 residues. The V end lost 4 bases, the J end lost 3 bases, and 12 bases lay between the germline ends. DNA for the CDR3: TGTGCCAGCTCACAGCGACAGTCCAAAGAGACCCAGTACTTC. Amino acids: CASSQRQSKETQYF.

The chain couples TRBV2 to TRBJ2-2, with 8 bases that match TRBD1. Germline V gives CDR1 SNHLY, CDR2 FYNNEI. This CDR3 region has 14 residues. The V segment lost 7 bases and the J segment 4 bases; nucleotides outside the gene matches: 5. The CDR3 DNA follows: TGTGCCAGCAAGGACAGGGTGGGCACCGGGGAGCTGTTTTTT. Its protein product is CASKDRVGTGELFF.

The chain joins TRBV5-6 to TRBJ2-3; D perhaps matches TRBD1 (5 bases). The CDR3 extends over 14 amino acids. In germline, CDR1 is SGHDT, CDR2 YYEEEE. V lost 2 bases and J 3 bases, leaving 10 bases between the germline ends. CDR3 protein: CASSFSGQTDTQYF. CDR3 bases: TGTGCCAGCAGCTTCTCTGGACAAACAGATACGCAGTATTTT. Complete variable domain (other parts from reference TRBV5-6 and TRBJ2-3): DAGVTQSPTHLIKTRGQQVTLRCSPKSGHDTVSWYQQALGQGPQFIFQYYEEEERQRGNFPDRFSGHQFPNYSSELNVNALLLGDSALYLCASSFSGQTDTQYFGPGTRLTVL.

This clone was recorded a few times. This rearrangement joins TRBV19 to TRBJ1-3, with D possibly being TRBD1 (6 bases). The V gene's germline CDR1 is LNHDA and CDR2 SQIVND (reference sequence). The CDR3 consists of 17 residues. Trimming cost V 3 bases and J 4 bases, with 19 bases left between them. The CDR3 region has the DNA TGTGCCAGTAGTATTGGGGGGGACACCTTGACAGGAAACACCATATATTTT. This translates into CASSIGGDTLTGNTIYF.

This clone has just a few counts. The CDR3 spells CAVGTHGDEQYF. The CDR3 region has the DNA TGTGCCGTCGGGACACACGGCGACGAGCAGTACTTC. The V call is TRBV10-3, the J call TRBJ2-7, with D possibly being TRBD1 (6 bases). The V gene's germline CDR1 is ENHRY and CDR2 SYGVKD. The CDR3 sequence is 12 residues long. Trimming removed 11 bases at V and 5 bases at J, with 16 bases between.

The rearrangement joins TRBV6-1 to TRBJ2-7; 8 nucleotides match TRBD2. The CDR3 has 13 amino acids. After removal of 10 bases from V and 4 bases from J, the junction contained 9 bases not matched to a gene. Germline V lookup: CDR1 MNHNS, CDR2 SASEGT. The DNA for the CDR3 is TGTGCCACCGGCACTAGCGGCATTTACGAGCAGTACGTC. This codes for CATGTSGIYEQYV.

This CDR3 reads CASIPRPRDTEAFF. The CDR3 region has the DNA TGTGCCAGCATTCCTAGGCCCAGGGACACTGAAGCTTTCTTT. V gene TRBV27 combines with J gene TRBJ1-1; tentatively, D is TRBD1 (5 bases). Germline V gene data show CDR1 as MNHEY and CDR2 as SMNVEV (reference sequence). V was trimmed by 7 bases and J by 3 bases, leaving 15 bases between them. This CDR3 is built from 14 residues.

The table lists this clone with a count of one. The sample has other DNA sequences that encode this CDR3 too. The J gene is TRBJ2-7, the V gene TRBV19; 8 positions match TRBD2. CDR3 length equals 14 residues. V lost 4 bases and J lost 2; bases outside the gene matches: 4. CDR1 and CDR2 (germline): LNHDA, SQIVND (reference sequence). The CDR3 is CASSRSGGAYEQYF. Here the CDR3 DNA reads TGTGCCAGTAGTAGAAGCGGGGGTGCCTACGAGCAGTACTTC.

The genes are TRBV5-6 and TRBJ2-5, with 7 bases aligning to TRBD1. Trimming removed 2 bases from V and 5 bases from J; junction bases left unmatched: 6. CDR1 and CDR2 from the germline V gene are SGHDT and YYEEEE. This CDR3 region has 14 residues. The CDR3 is CASSFLDREETQYF. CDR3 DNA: TGTGCCAGCAGCTTTTTAGACAGGGAGGAGACCCAGTACTTC.

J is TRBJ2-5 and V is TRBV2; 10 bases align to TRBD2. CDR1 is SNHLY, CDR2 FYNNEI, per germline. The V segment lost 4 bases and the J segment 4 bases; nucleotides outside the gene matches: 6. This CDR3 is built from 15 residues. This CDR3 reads CASSGASGGRETQYF. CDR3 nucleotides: TGTGCCAGCAGTGGGGCTAGCGGGGGTAGAGAGACCCAGTACTTC.

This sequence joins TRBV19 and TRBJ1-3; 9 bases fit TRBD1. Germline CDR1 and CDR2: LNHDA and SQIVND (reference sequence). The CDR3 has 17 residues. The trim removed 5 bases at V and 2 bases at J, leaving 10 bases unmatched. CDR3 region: CASSARTGVSAGNTIYF. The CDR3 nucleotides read TGTGCCAGTAGTGCCCGGACAGGGGTTAGCGCTGGAAACACCATATATTTT.

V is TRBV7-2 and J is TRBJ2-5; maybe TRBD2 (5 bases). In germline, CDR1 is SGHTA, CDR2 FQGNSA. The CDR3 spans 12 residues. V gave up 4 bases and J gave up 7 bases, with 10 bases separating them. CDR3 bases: TGTGCCAGCAGCTCATCCGGGGTGACCCAGTACTTC. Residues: CASSSSGVTQYF.

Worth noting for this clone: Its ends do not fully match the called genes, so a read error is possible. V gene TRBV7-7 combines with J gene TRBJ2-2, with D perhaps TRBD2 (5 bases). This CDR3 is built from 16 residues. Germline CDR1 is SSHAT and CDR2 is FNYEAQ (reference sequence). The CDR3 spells CASSLTAAGNTGELFF. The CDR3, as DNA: TGTGCTAGCAGCTTGACGGCGGCGGGTAACACCGGGGAGCTGTTTTTT.

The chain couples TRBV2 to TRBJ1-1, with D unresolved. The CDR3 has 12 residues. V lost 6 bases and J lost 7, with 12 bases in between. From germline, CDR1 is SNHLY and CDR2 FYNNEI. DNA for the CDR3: TGTGCCAGCAGCCCTTCGGGGATTGAAGCTTTCTTT. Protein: CASSPSGIEAFF.

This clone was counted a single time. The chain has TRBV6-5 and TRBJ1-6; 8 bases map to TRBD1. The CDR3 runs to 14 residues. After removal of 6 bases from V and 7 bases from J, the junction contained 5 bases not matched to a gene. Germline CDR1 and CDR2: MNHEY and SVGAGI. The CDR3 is CASRLTGVNSPLHF. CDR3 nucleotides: TGTGCCAGCAGACTGACAGGGGTCAATTCACCCCTCCACTTT.

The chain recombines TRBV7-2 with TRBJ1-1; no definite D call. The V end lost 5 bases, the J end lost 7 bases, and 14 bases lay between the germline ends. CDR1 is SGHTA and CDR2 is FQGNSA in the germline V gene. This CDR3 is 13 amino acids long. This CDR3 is CASSERGRSEAFF. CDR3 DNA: TGTGCCAGCAGCGAGAGAGGTCGGAGTGAAGCTTTCTTT.

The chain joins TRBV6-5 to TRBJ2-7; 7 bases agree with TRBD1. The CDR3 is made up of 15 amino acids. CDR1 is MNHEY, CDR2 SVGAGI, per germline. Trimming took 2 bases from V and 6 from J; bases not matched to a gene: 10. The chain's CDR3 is CASSYLGQKRGEQYF. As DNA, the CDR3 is TGTGCCAGCAGTTACCTGGGACAGAAAAGGGGCGAGCAGTACTTC.

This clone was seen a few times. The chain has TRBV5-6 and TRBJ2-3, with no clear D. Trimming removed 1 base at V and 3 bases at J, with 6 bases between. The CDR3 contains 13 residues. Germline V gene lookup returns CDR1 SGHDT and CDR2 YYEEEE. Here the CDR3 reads CASSLTVTDTQYF. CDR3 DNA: TGTGCCAGCAGCTTGACAGTTACAGATACGCAGTATTTT. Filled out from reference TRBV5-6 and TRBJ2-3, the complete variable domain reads DAGVTQSPTHLIKTRGQQVTLRCSPKSGHDTVSWYQQALGQGPQFIFQYYEEEERQRGNFPDRFSGHQFPNYSSELNVNALLLGDSALYLCASSLTVTDTQYFGPGTRLTVL.

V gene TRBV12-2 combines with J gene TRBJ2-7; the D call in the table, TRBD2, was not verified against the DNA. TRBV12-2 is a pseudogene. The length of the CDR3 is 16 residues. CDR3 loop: CASRPYSIAGKDEQYV. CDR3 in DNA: TGTGCAAGTCGTCCTTACTCCATAGCCGGTAAAGACGAGCAGTACGTC.

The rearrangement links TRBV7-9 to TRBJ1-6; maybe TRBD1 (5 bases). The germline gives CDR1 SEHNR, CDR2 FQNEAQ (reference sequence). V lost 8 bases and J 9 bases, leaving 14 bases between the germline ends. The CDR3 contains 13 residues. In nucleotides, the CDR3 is TGTGCCAGCCGCGATCCGGGGGGTTCACCCCTCCACTTT. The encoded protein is CASRDPGGSPLHF.

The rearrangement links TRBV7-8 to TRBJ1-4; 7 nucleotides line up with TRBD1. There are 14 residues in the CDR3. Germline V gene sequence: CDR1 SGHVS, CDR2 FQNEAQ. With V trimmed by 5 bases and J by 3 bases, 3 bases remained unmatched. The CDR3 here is CASSRQGANEKLFF. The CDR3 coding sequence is TGTGCCAGCAGCCGACAGGGAGCTAATGAAAAACTGTTTTTT.

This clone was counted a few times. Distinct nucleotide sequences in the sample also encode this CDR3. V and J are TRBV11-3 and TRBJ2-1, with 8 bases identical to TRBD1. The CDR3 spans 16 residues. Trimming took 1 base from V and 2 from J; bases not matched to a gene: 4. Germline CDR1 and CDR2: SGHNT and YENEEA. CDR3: CASSLGGQETYNEQFF. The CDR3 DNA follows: TGTGCCAGCAGCTTAGGGGGACAGGAAACCTACAATGAGCAGTTCTTC.

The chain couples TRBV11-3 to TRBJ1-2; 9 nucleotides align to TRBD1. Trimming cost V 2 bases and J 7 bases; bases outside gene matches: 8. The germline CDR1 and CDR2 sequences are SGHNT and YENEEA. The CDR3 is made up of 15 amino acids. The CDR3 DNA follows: TGTGCCAGCAGCTTACCCCTACAGGGGGCGACTGGCTACACCTTC. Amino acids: CASSLPLQGATGYTF.

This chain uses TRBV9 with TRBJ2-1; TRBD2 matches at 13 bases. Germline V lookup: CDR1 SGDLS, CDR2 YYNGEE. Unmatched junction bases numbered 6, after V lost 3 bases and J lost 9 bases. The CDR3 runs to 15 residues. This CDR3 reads CASSGTSGGAVEQFF. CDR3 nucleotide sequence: TGTGCCAGCAGCGGAACTAGCGGGGGGGCCGTTGAGCAGTTCTTC.

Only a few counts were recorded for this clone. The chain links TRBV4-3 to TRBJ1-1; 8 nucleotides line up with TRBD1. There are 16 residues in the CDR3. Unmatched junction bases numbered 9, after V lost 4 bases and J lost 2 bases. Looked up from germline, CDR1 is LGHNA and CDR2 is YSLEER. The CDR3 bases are TGCGCCAGCAGCCGCAGAATGGACAGGGAAAACACTGAAGCTTTCTTT. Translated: CASSRRMDRENTEAFF.